The TCR beta chain described here comes from a study of cytomegalovirus exposure and HLA in healthy donors. Whole-study findings and limits: Sequence variants that were highly shared formed a cluster that was likely a sequencing artifact. Across donors, sequencing depth was assumed by presence/absence analyses to be roughly uniform.

In regard to this clone: What it binds is not known.

Primers for the PCR totalled 60 Vbeta and 13 Jbeta. Repertoires were generated with immunoSEQ multiplex PCR, while TCRdb's copy carries only in-frame clones and drops some. Of 150,000 to 200,000 clones in the sample, around 86% were seen once. CDR1 is MGHRA, CDR2 YSYEKL, per germline. Trimming shortened V by 0 bases and J by 6 bases, and 17 bases separated the two germline ends. CDR3 length equals 16 residues. The receptor was isolated from a girl aged 2 to 10 in good health and CMV-seropositive. This chain connects TRBV4-1 to TRBJ1-2; weak D call: TRBD1 (6 bases). Sample: PBMCs. The CDR3 spells CASSQDRRGQGHGYTF. The CDR3 region has the DNA TGCGCCAGCAGCCAAGATCGCAGGGGACAAGGACATGGCTACACCTTC.